This T cell receptor beta chain was captured in a study of post-analysis software for immune sequencing data. Trimming at V came to 4 bases and at J to 6 bases, leaving 5 bases not matched to a gene. Looked up from germline, CDR1 is SQVTM and CDR2 is ANQGSEA. This CDR3 spans 13 amino acids. General study findings and limits: Patients used about five TRBV segments, including TRBV5-6, TRBV5-1 and TRBV20-1, more often than controls.

On this clonotype itself: What it binds is not known.

TCR beta libraries were prepared from cDNA with unique molecular identifiers. TCRdb reprocessed the PCR reads via MiXCR and lists one record per CDR3 protein. The sample lists 750,000 to 950,000 distinct CDR3 sequences, 53% occurring once. V is TRBV29-1 and J is TRBJ2-2; 7 nucleotides agree with TRBD2. The receptor's source is a girl aged 5-17 years with multiple sclerosis. The sequenced material came from blood. The CDR3 DNA sequence: TGCAGCGTTGGGGGTGCGGGGGCCGGGGAGCTGTTTTTT. The encoded protein is CSVGGAGAGELFF.